These 26 T cell receptor beta chains were all obtained from the same sample, sequenced in a study of graft-versus-host responses after intestinal transplantation. These TCRs' antigens remain unknown. Here immunoSEQ multiplex PCR was the method, and the copy in TCRdb shows in-frame clones only, minus some. The data contain about 90,000 clones, roughly 90% of them singletons. Source: unstimulated CD8+ T cells sorted from spleen or lymph node cells, taken before intestinal transplant. These receptors all stem from a human donor who received an intestinal transplant.

This clone was seen a few times. V and J are TRBV9 and TRBJ2-1, with 16 positions matching TRBD2. Trimming removed 4 bases from V and 2 bases from J; junction bases left unmatched: 15. CDR1 and CDR2 (germline): SGDLS, YYNGEE. The CDR3 is 21 residues long. CDR3: CASSPSGLAGGLTGAYNEQFF. The CDR3 DNA follows: TGTGCCAGCAGCCCCTCGGGACTAGCGGGAGGGCTAACCGGGGCCTACAATGAGCAGTTCTTC.

The chain links TRBV9 to TRBJ2-2; 14 positions agree with TRBD2. The CDR3 is 16 residues long. The V gene's germline CDR1 is SGDLS and CDR2 YYNGEE. Trimming took 3 bases from V and 6 from J; bases not matched to a gene: 4. CDR3 amino acids: CASSERLAGGPGELFF. Here the CDR3 DNA reads TGTGCCAGCAGCGAGCGACTAGCGGGGGGGCCCGGGGAGCTGTTTTTT.

The chain recombines TRBV7-2 with TRBJ2-7; D is possibly TRBD2 (6 bases). This CDR3 spans 13 amino acids. Germline V gives CDR1 SGHTA, CDR2 FQGNSA. V was pared by 5 bases and J by 1 base, with 9 bases between. In nucleotides, the CDR3 is TGTGCCAGCAGCGCCGGGACTTCCTACGAGCAGTACTTC. Its translation: CASSAGTSYEQYF.

The genes are TRBV19 and TRBJ2-7, with 9 bases aligning to TRBD1. The CDR3 extends over 14 amino acids. In germline, CDR1 is LNHDA, CDR2 SQIVND (reference sequence). With 4 bases clipped from V and 4 bases from J, the junction kept 5 bases outside the gene matches. The CDR3 coding sequence is TGTGCCAGTAGTACCGGGACAGGGCCGTACGAGCAGTACTTC. Translating it yields CASSTGTGPYEQYF.

This sequence joins TRBV6-1 and TRBJ2-5, with 7 bases aligning to TRBD2. CDR1 is MNHNS, CDR2 SASEGT, per germline. The CDR3 loop spans 15 amino acids. The V segment lost 6 bases and the J segment 3 bases; nucleotides outside the gene matches: 10. CDR3 nucleotides: TGTGCCAGCAGGAGGGACTATACGGGAGAAGAGACCCAGTACTTC. Residues: CASRRDYTGEETQYF.

A single count supports this clone. The rearrangement links TRBV27 to TRBJ1-1, with a possible D match to TRBD1 (5 bases). In germline, CDR1 is MNHEY, CDR2 SMNVEV (reference sequence). The CDR3 has 15 amino acids. Trimming took off 3 bases at V and 0 bases at J, with 11 bases between the two ends. CDR3 region: CASSLGGLVNTEAFF. CDR3 bases: TGTGCCAGCAGTTTGGGGGGGTTGGTGAACACTGAAGCTTTCTTT.

V is TRBV6-5 and J is TRBJ2-7; 7 bases align to TRBD1. Losses at the gene ends were 6 bases for V and 2 bases for J; bases not matched to a gene: 10. The CDR3 covers 15 residues. The germline V gene encodes CDR1 MNHEY and CDR2 SVGAGI. CDR3 DNA sequence: TGTGCCAGCAGCTACACGACAGGGATGCCCTACGAGCAGTACTTC. Its translation: CASSYTTGMPYEQYF.

The chain has TRBV4-1 and TRBJ2-7; 8 bases are shared with TRBD1. Per germline, CDR1 MGHRA and CDR2 YSYEKL. This CDR3 region has 15 residues. V shed 2 bases and J 2 bases; nucleotides not matched to a gene: 5. The DNA for the CDR3 is TGCGCCAGCAGCCAAACCTGGACAGGGACCTACGAGCAGTACTTC. Residues: CASSQTWTGTYEQYF.

The table lists this clone with a few counts. V usage is TRBV4-3 and J usage is TRBJ2-3; D call uncertain. The CDR3 has 14 amino acids. Per the germline V gene, CDR1 is LGHNA and CDR2 is YSLEER. V lost 0 bases, J lost 2 bases, and 6 bases lay in between. As DNA, the CDR3 is TGCGCCAGCAGCCAAGAATCGTACACAGATACGCAGTATTTT. Its protein product is CASSQESYTDTQYF.

The V and J genes are TRBV9 and TRBJ1-6, with D uncertain. The length of the CDR3 is 14 residues. Germline V gene lookup returns CDR1 SGDLS and CDR2 YYNGEE. V was clipped by 2 bases and J by 7 bases, with 10 bases between them. CDR3 sequence: CASSVRWVNSPLHF. The CDR3 region has the DNA TGTGCCAGCAGCGTGAGGTGGGTGAATTCACCCCTCCACTTT.

This chain joins TRBV30 and TRBJ2-2, with TRBD1 identical over 11 bases. The CDR3 runs 16 residues. Looked up from germline, CDR1 is GTSNPN and CDR2 is SVGIG (reference sequence). The V gene end was trimmed by 3 bases and the J gene end by 5 bases; junction bases not matched to a gene: 8. The CDR3 region is CAWRTRDRGITGELFF. CDR3 in DNA: TGTGCCTGGAGGACCCGGGACAGGGGGATTACCGGGGAGCTGTTTTTT.

The V call is TRBV27, the J call TRBJ2-7; the match to TRBD2 covers 9 bases. This CDR3 is built from 13 residues. Germline V gene lookup returns CDR1 MNHEY and CDR2 SMNVEV (reference sequence). The V segment lost 11 bases and the J segment 4 bases; nucleotides outside the gene matches: 9. CDR3 region: CAVRGGGNYEQYF. CDR3 DNA: TGTGCCGTTCGCGGGGGGGGGAATTACGAGCAGTACTTC.

The V gene is TRBV7-6, the J gene TRBJ1-1; the D gene is possibly TRBD1 (5 bases). V was clipped by 5 bases and J by 7 bases, with 8 bases between them. CDR3 length: 11 residues. From germline, CDR1 is SGHVS and CDR2 FNYEAQ. The CDR3 region is CASSPGVEAFF. The DNA of the CDR3 is TGTGCCAGCAGCCCGGGGGTTGAAGCTTTCTTT.

The chain has TRBV4-1 and TRBJ1-2; TRBD1 is a possible D gene (6 bases). CDR3 length equals 17 residues. The germline V gene encodes CDR1 MGHRA and CDR2 YSYEKL. Trimming took off 0 bases at V and 0 bases at J, with 14 bases between the two ends. The CDR3 here is CASSQDATGRANYGYTF. The CDR3 DNA is TGCGCCAGCAGCCAAGACGCGACAGGAAGAGCTAACTATGGCTACACCTTC.

The chain is built from TRBV4-2 and TRBJ2-7; 7 bases map to TRBD2. The germline CDR1 and CDR2 sequences are LGHNA and YNFKEQ. V dropped 3 bases and J dropped 5; count of bases not matched to a gene: 4. The CDR3 consists of 13 residues. The CDR3 spells CASSHTSGNEQYF. The CDR3 region has the DNA TGTGCCAGCAGCCATACAAGCGGGAACGAGCAGTACTTC.

The rearrangement uses TRBV5-1 and TRBJ2-1, with D possibly TRBD1 on 6 matching bases. The germline V and J ends were trimmed by 1 base and 1 base, with 15 bases remaining between them. There are 17 residues in the CDR3. Germline V gene lookup returns CDR1 SGHRS and CDR2 YFSETQ. CDR3: CASSLWATGPSYNEQFF. The DNA for the CDR3 is TGCGCCAGCAGCTTGTGGGCGACAGGACCTTCCTACAATGAGCAGTTCTTC. Based on the CDR3 plus reference TRBV5-1 and TRBJ2-1, the full variable domain is KAGVTQTPRYLIKTRGQQVTLSCSPISGHRSVSWYQQTPGQGLQFLFEYFSETQRNKGNFPGRFSGRQFSNSRSEMNVSTLELGDSALYLCASSLWATGPSYNEQFFGPGTRLTVL.

The chain combines TRBV4-1 with TRBJ1-2, with 8 bases identical to TRBD1. The CDR3 contains 14 residues. V shed 3 bases, J shed 8 bases, and the junction held 8 bases outside the gene matches. CDR1 and CDR2 (germline): MGHRA, YSYEKL. The CDR3 DNA reads TGCGCCAGCAGCCATACAGGGGGGAATGGCGGCTACACCTTC. It codes for CASSHTGGNGGYTF.

V is TRBV27 and J is TRBJ2-7, with D possibly matching TRBD1 (6 bases). Germline CDR1 and CDR2: MNHEY and SMNVEV (reference sequence). V shed 2 bases and J shed 4 bases, with 12 bases lying between them. CDR3 length: 14 residues. CDR3 amino acids: CASSLKQGAYEQYF. In nucleotides, the CDR3 is TGTGCCAGCAGTTTAAAACAGGGAGCTTACGAGCAGTACTTC.

The CDR3 sequence: CASSLGPLRLQYF. In DNA, the CDR3 is TGTGCCAGCAGTTTAGGCCCTTTACGACTCCAGTACTTC. The rearrangement links TRBV28 to TRBJ2-7, with unresolved D. The CDR3 runs 13 residues. Germline CDR1 MDHEN, CDR2 SYDVKM. Trimming cost V 2 bases and J 10 bases, with 15 bases left between them.

The rearrangement links TRBV4-1 to TRBJ2-7; 13 bases fit TRBD2. The junction had 3 bases not matched to a gene; V was cut back by 3 bases and J by 4 bases. The germline CDR1 and CDR2 sequences are MGHRA and YSYEKL. The CDR3 is made up of 15 amino acids. CDR3 sequence reads: CASSQTSGRQYEQYF. The CDR3 nucleotides are TGCGCCAGCAGCCAGACTAGCGGGAGGCAATACGAGCAGTACTTC.

The V gene is TRBV14, the J gene TRBJ1-1, with D possibly matching TRBD1 (6 bases). This CDR3 has 13 residues. V was trimmed by 4 bases and J by 0 bases, leaving 6 bases between them. Germline V gene sequence: CDR1 SGHDN, CDR2 FVKESK. CDR3 coding DNA: TGTGCCAGCAGCCGGACAGTGAACACTGAAGCTTTCTTT. It is translated as CASSRTVNTEAFF.

This rearrangement joins TRBV19 to TRBJ1-1; D is ambiguous. V lost 3 bases and J lost 1, with 12 bases in between. The germline V gene has CDR1 LNHDA and CDR2 SQIVND (reference sequence). The CDR3 contains 15 residues. The CDR3 DNA is TGTGCCAGTAGTATCGGTACGGCGGGGAACACTGAAGCTTTCTTT. This translates into CASSIGTAGNTEAFF.

The rearrangement links TRBV6-5 to TRBJ1-1; 10 bases fit TRBD1. Germline CDR1 is MNHEY and CDR2 is SVGAGI. This CDR3 is 15 amino acids long. V shed 5 bases and J 5 bases; nucleotides not matched to a gene: 8. CDR3 in amino acids: CASSLGQGRGTEAFF. CDR3 coding DNA: TGTGCCAGCAGTCTGGGACAGGGGCGGGGGACTGAAGCTTTCTTT.

The gene calls are TRBV7-9 and TRBJ2-3, with 10 positions matching TRBD1. The germline V gene encodes CDR1 SEHNR and CDR2 FQNEAQ (reference sequence). The CDR3 is made up of 16 amino acids. V gave up 2 bases and J gave up 7 bases; unmatched junction bases: 9. CDR3 protein: CASSLNRDRGLYTQYF. CDR3 coding DNA: TGTGCCAGCAGCTTAAACCGGGACAGGGGCTTGTATACGCAGTATTTT.

V gene TRBV19 combines with J gene TRBJ1-4; no clear D gene. The CDR3 loop spans 13 amino acids. The V end was cut by 7 bases, the J end by 7 bases, with 13 bases between. The germline V gene has CDR1 LNHDA and CDR2 SQIVND (reference sequence). In DNA, the CDR3 is TGTGCCAGTACGGCAGGATTAATTGAAAAACTGTTTTTT. Encoded protein: CASTAGLIEKLFF.

The chain employs TRBV7-2 and TRBJ1-2; D is ambiguous. The CDR3 has 13 amino acids. The germline V gene has CDR1 SGHTA and CDR2 FQGNSA. Trimming removed 1 base from V and 2 bases from J, with 5 bases in between. In nucleotides, the CDR3 is TGTGCCAGCAGCTTAGGCGGGAACTATGGCTACACCTTC. Translated, it gives CASSLGGNYGYTF. The full variable domain, rest sourced from reference TRBV7-2 and TRBJ1-2, is GAGVSQSPSNKVTEKGKDVELRCDPISGHTALYWYRQSLGQGLEFLIYFQGNSAPDKSGLPSDRFSAERTGGSVSTLTIQRTQQEDSAVYLCASSLGGNYGYTFGSGTRLTVV.